This entry describes one T cell receptor (beta chain). The antigen is undetermined. CDR1 is SGHNT and CDR2 is YYREEE in the germline V gene (reference sequence). The CDR3 loop spans 12 amino acids. V dropped 4 bases and J dropped 3 bases, with 8 bases sitting between them. Terminally differentiated effector memory CD45RA+ cells were excluded from the naive CD8 cells, which were CD45RO-negative and positively selected for CCR7. The data were taken from a study of shared clonotypes between healthy human individuals. Study findings and constraints: Larger richness was generally estimated for naive than memory subsets.

Per the original methods: ImmunoSEQ gave junction-only sequences without quality scores, so filtering differed. Assay used: immunoSEQ multiplex PCR; TCRdb lists only in-frame clones, some missing. The DNA gave D and trimming, while V, J and clone size come from that table. The sample includes some 630,000 clones, about 95% seen only once; the top ten take around 0.1%. The V call is TRBV5-4, the J call TRBJ2-7; D gene uncertain. This clonotype originated in a woman aged 25 to 39 in good health. Sequencing was carried out using naive CD8+ T cells sorted from blood. CDR3 DNA sequence: TGTGCCAGCAGCATCGAAAGCTACGAGCAGTACTTC. Its translation: CASSIESYEQYF.